The 32 T cell receptor beta chains in this list originate from one sample, sequenced in a study of graft-versus-host responses after intestinal transplantation. Their cognate antigens are unknown. The data were produced by immunoSEQ multiplex PCR, yet TCRdb's version contains in-frame clones alone and is incomplete. Of some 110,000 clones listed, more than 90% are singletons. The source was unstimulated CD4+ T cells sorted from spleen or lymph node cells, collected before transplant. These receptors were collected from a human donor who was the organ donor for an intestinal transplant.

The chain employs TRBV6-1 and TRBJ1-1, with TRBD1 as a possible D gene (5 bases). Trimming shortened V by 5 bases and J by 6 bases, and 19 bases separated the two germline ends. This CDR3 has 15 residues. The germline V gene has CDR1 MNHNS and CDR2 SASEGT. CDR3 nucleotides: TGTGCCAGCAGTATGGATGGGGCGGGGACGGCTGAAGCTTTCTTT. Its protein is CASSMDGAGTAEAFF.

The chain links TRBV11-2 to TRBJ2-4; 7 positions match TRBD1. The V segment lost 5 bases and the J segment 8 bases; nucleotides outside the gene matches: 15. This CDR3 contains 16 residues. Germline-derived CDR1 and CDR2 are SGHAT and FQNNGV. CDR3 in DNA: TGTGCCAGCAGCCCCCTCAGGGACAGCGCCTGGGACATTCAGTACTTC. Its translation is CASSPLRDSAWDIQYF.

The CDR3 bases are TGTGCCATCAGCCGGGACAGTTTGAATGAAAAACTGTTTTTT. It translates to CAISRDSLNEKLFF. J is TRBJ1-4 and V is TRBV10-3, with 7 bases fitting TRBD1. This CDR3 is built from 14 residues. V shed 6 bases, J shed 5 bases, and the junction held 6 bases outside the gene matches. Germline CDR1 is ENHRY and CDR2 is SYGVKD.

The rearrangement uses TRBV9 and TRBJ2-2, with 10 bases lining up with TRBD1. J was trimmed by 4 bases and V by 2 bases; bases with no gene match: 8. Germline V CDR1 and CDR2: SGDLS, YYNGEE. This CDR3 region has 17 residues. CDR3 nucleotides: TGTGCCAGCAGCGTTCGACAGGGGGCAGGTGGCACCGGGGAGCTGTTTTTT. It yields the protein CASSVRQGAGGTGELFF.

The rearrangement uses TRBV9 and TRBJ2-5; possibly TRBD1 for D (6 bases). Trimming stripped 8 bases from V and 4 bases from J, with 24 bases between. The CDR3 length is 16 residues. The germline gives CDR1 SGDLS, CDR2 YYNGEE. CDR3 nucleotide sequence: TGTGCCAGTAACTCTGGTGGGCAGGGGTTTTCAGAGACCCAGTACTTC. Translation gives CASNSGGQGFSETQYF.

The DNA for the CDR3 is TGTGCCAGCACCCATGGGGACACCGGGGAGCTGTTTTTT. This sequence encodes CASTHGDTGELFF. V usage is TRBV27 and J usage is TRBJ2-2; D not certain. CDR3 length equals 13 residues. CDR1 and CDR2 from the germline V gene are MNHEY and SMNVEV (reference sequence). V was pared by 7 bases and J by 3 bases, with 9 bases between.

This chain uses TRBV5-6 with TRBJ2-3; D is unclear. This CDR3 comprises 13 residues. V was trimmed by 1 base and J by 0 bases, leaving 3 bases between them. From germline, CDR1 is SGHDT and CDR2 YYEEEE. In nucleotides, the CDR3 is TGTGCCAGCAGCTTGACTAGCACAGATACGCAGTATTTT. It codes for CASSLTSTDTQYF.

This sequence joins TRBV5-4 and TRBJ2-7; TRBD2 aligns across 12 bases. The trim removed 1 base at V and 3 bases at J, leaving 8 bases unmatched. This CDR3 has 17 residues. CDR1 is SGHNT and CDR2 is YYREEE in the germline V gene (reference sequence). CDR3 sequence reads: CASSLQLAGGPNYEQYF. The CDR3 nucleotides read TGTGCCAGCAGCTTGCAACTAGCGGGAGGACCAAACTACGAGCAGTACTTC.

The chain links TRBV30 to TRBJ1-2, with a tentative D call TRBD1 (5 bases). Trimming cost V 7 bases and J 5 bases, with 17 bases left between them. Germline values: CDR1 GTSNPN, CDR2 SVGIG (reference sequence). The CDR3 covers 13 residues. For the CDR3, the DNA is TGTGCCTCCCCGGGCCGAAGGGGTTATGGCTACACCTTC. Encoded protein: CASPGRRGYGYTF.

V usage is TRBV5-1 and J usage is TRBJ2-5; possibly TRBD1 for D (5 bases). Germline V CDR1 and CDR2: SGHRS, YFSETQ. The V end lost 2 bases, the J end lost 2 bases, and 7 bases lay between the germline ends. The CDR3 contains 13 residues. This chain's CDR3 is CASSFGQQETQYF. The CDR3 nucleotides are TGCGCCAGCAGCTTCGGACAACAAGAGACCCAGTACTTC.

The gene calls are TRBV4-2 and TRBJ2-2, with no clear D. CDR1 is LGHNA and CDR2 is YNFKEQ in the germline V gene. The CDR3 has 15 amino acids. Deletions cut 0 bases from V and 3 bases from J, with 8 bases between. The DNA for the CDR3 is TGTGCCAGCAGCCAAGATCAAGGGTACACCGGGGAGCTGTTTTTT. Amino acid sequence: CASSQDQGYTGELFF.

The rearrangement joins TRBV5-6 to TRBJ2-7; TRBD2 aligns across 8 bases. Germline lookup yields CDR1 SGHDT and CDR2 YYEEEE. The junction had 8 bases not matched to a gene; V was cut back by 3 bases and J by 6 bases. CDR3 length equals 14 residues. The CDR3 nucleotides are TGTGCCAGCAGCTCGTTAGCGGGAATGGTCGAGCAGTACTTC. This translates into CASSSLAGMVEQYF.

This sequence joins TRBV11-2 and TRBJ2-5, with 11 bases identical to TRBD2. V shed 5 bases, J shed 2 bases, and the junction held 4 bases outside the gene matches. CDR3 length: 15 amino acids. Germline CDR1 is SGHAT and CDR2 is FQNNGV. This chain's CDR3 is CASSPGLAVQETQYF. The CDR3 nucleotides read TGTGCCAGCAGCCCGGGACTAGCGGTTCAAGAGACCCAGTACTTC.

The J gene is TRBJ2-7, the V gene TRBV4-1, with TRBD2 matching 10 bases. This CDR3 is 18 amino acids long. Germline assignment: CDR1 MGHRA and CDR2 YSYEKL. Trimming cost V 1 base and J 2 bases; bases outside gene matches: 11. The chain's CDR3 is CASSQVSGRASGAYEQYF. DNA for the CDR3: TGCGCCAGCAGCCAAGTGAGCGGGAGGGCCAGCGGGGCCTACGAGCAGTACTTC.

The chain couples TRBV6-5 to TRBJ1-2; no reliable D call. Germline assignment: CDR1 MNHEY and CDR2 SVGAGI. The ends were cut back, 2 bases at V and 4 bases at J, with 8 bases in the middle. CDR3 size: 13 residues. The CDR3 loop reads CASSYGVGYGYTF. For the CDR3, the DNA is TGTGCCAGCAGTTACGGGGTGGGCTATGGCTACACCTTC.

This clone was recorded a few times. V is TRBV7-9 and J is TRBJ2-7; D possibly uses TRBD1 or TRBD2 (5 bases each). The CDR3 is 12 residues long. V gave up 5 bases and J gave up 6 bases, with 11 bases separating them. Germline values: CDR1 SEHNR, CDR2 FQNEAQ (reference sequence). CDR3 in DNA: TGTGCCAGCAGCCTCATGGGGACCGAGCAGTACTTC. This translates into CASSLMGTEQYF.

The chain joins TRBV4-3 to TRBJ2-3, with 8 nucleotides matching TRBD2. There are 16 residues in the CDR3. The germline V gene has CDR1 LGHNA and CDR2 YSLEER. The J segment lost 4 bases and the V segment lost 1 base, leaving 7 bases of the junction unmatched. CDR3 DNA sequence: TGCGCCAGCAGCCAAGTAGGAGCGGGAGTTGCAGATACGCAGTATTTT. This codes for CASSQVGAGVADTQYF.

This chain joins TRBV19 and TRBJ2-5, with 8 bases fitting TRBD1. Germline lookup yields CDR1 LNHDA and CDR2 SQIVND (reference sequence). V lost 4 bases to trimming and J lost 2 bases; unmatched junction nucleotides: 3. The CDR3 has 14 amino acids. The CDR3 DNA follows: TGTGCCAGTAGTAGCTACAGGGGGCAAGAGACCCAGTACTTC. Translating it yields CASSSYRGQETQYF.

About this clone itself: Distinct nucleotide sequences in the sample also encode this CDR3. The chain is built from TRBV19 and TRBJ1-5; no firm D call. The CDR3 has 12 residues. Trimming removed 3 bases from V and 4 bases from J, with 4 bases in between. Germline V gives CDR1 LNHDA, CDR2 SQIVND (reference sequence). The CDR3 bases are TGTGCCAGTAGTATTCAGAATCAGCCCCAGCATTTT. Translating it yields CASSIQNQPQHF.

This clone was detected once. J is TRBJ1-2 and V is TRBV5-1, with 8 positions matching TRBD1. The CDR3 loop spans 16 amino acids. The ends lost 1 base at V and 0 bases at J; junction bases unmatched: 5. The germline V gene encodes CDR1 SGHRS and CDR2 YFSETQ. The CDR3 DNA reads as TGCGCCAGCAGCTTGTCCGGGACAGGTTCTAACTATGGCTACACCTTC. Translated: CASSLSGTGSNYGYTF.

The chain has TRBV5-8 and TRBJ1-2, with a possible D match to TRBD1 (5 bases). This CDR3 has 12 residues. V shed 4 bases and J shed 7 bases, with 11 bases lying between them. Germline V gene data show CDR1 as SGHTS and CDR2 as YDEGEE. The CDR3 sequence is CASSPGPAGYTF. CDR3 DNA sequence: TGTGCCAGCAGCCCGGGACCCGCTGGCTACACCTTC. Filled out from reference TRBV5-8 and TRBJ1-2, the complete variable domain reads EAGVTQSPTHLIKTRGQQATLRCSPISGHTSVYWYQQALGLGLQFLLWYDEGEERNRGNFPPRFSGRQFPNYSSELNVNALELEDSALYLCASSPGPAGYTFGSGTRLTVV.

A single count supports this clone. V and J are TRBV6-1 and TRBJ2-7; 11 bases line up with TRBD2. The trim removed 3 bases at V and 3 bases at J, leaving 7 bases unmatched. The CDR3 contains 16 residues. The V gene's germline CDR1 is MNHNS and CDR2 SASEGT. CDR3 in DNA: TGTGCCAGCAGTGATAGCGGGAGGGCCCCCCTCTACGAGCAGTACTTC. Translation gives CASSDSGRAPLYEQYF.

The chain carries TRBV6-5 and TRBJ2-2, with D perhaps matching TRBD1 (5 bases). The CDR3 contains 15 residues. Germline V gives CDR1 MNHEY, CDR2 SVGAGI. The V gene lost 5 bases and the J gene lost 0 bases, with 10 bases spanning the gap. The CDR3 region is CASSTDIPNTGELFF. The CDR3 DNA is TGTGCCAGCAGTACGGACATACCGAACACCGGGGAGCTGTTTTTT.

This chain joins TRBV6-4 and TRBJ1-2, with 7 nucleotides matching TRBD1. V shed 0 bases, J shed 7 bases, and the junction held 2 bases outside the gene matches. The CDR3 has 13 residues. Germline loops: CDR1 MRHNA, CDR2 SNTAGT. The CDR3 sequence is CASSDSTGFGYTF. In DNA form, the CDR3 reads TGTGCCAGCAGTGACTCGACAGGGTTTGGCTACACCTTC.

This sequence joins TRBV5-1 and TRBJ1-1; a possible D gene is TRBD1 (6 bases). The V and J ends lost 2 bases and 5 bases respectively, with 13 bases between them. This CDR3 is 14 amino acids long. Germline-derived CDR1 and CDR2 are SGHRS and YFSETQ. The CDR3 nucleotides are TGCGCCAGCAGCTTACAGGGCGGGGGGACTGAAGCTTTCTTT. It yields the protein CASSLQGGGTEAFF.

This chain connects TRBV6-1 to TRBJ2-1, with 7 bases identical to TRBD2. The CDR3 runs to 12 residues. Germline V gene sequence: CDR1 MNHNS, CDR2 SASEGT. V lost 4 bases to trimming and J lost 10 bases; unmatched junction nucleotides: 4. The CDR3 sequence: CASSGGSSEQFF. CDR3 nucleotide sequence: TGTGCCAGCAGTGGCGGGAGTAGCGAGCAGTTCTTC.

The V gene is TRBV28, the J gene TRBJ2-7, with TRBD2 identical over 7 bases. Germline V gives CDR1 MDHEN, CDR2 SYDVKM. Trimming took 6 bases from V and 2 from J; bases not matched to a gene: 7. The CDR3 length is 14 residues. The DNA for the CDR3 is TGTGCCAGCAGCCCCCCCAGCGGGGCCTACGAGCAGTACTTC. It codes for CASSPPSGAYEQYF.

The chain carries TRBV7-2 and TRBJ1-3; D is perhaps TRBD1 (5 bases). Germline CDR1 reads SGHTA; CDR2 reads FQGNSA. The CDR3 spans 15 residues. V dropped 1 base and J dropped 3 bases, with 10 bases sitting between them. DNA of the CDR3: TGTGCCAGCAGCTTAGACCCAGGGAATGGAAACACCATATATTTT. Translation gives CASSLDPGNGNTIYF.

This clone was observed a single time. This chain uses TRBV19 with TRBJ2-3; 8 bases fit TRBD2. J was trimmed by 4 bases and V by 3 bases; bases with no gene match: 6. Germline V gene sequence: CDR1 LNHDA, CDR2 SQIVND (reference sequence). The CDR3 consists of 15 residues. CDR3 nucleotides: TGTGCCAGTAGTATGGAGCGGGAGAACGCAGATACGCAGTATTTT. Protein product: CASSMERENADTQYF.

In DNA form, the CDR3 reads TGTGCCAGCAGTCGACAGGGGATTAACGAAAAACTGTTTTTT. This codes for CASSRQGINEKLFF. The V call is TRBV28, the J call TRBJ1-4; 8 nucleotides match TRBD1. CDR1 and CDR2 from the germline V gene are MDHEN and SYDVKM. There are 14 residues in the CDR3. V dropped 5 bases and J dropped 8; count of bases not matched to a gene: 7.

The chain has TRBV19 and TRBJ1-1; tentative D call: TRBD1 (6 bases). Germline CDR1 reads LNHDA; CDR2 reads SQIVND (reference sequence). The CDR3 is 14 residues long. V was shortened by 3 bases and J by 4 bases, with 12 bases between the two germline ends. In DNA form, the CDR3 reads TGTGCCAGTAGTATGGTCCAGGACAGCACTGAAGCTTTCTTT. This sequence encodes CASSMVQDSTEAFF.

The V call is TRBV4-1, the J call TRBJ1-5, with a tentative D call TRBD1 (6 bases). The germline CDR1 and CDR2 sequences are MGHRA and YSYEKL. Between the trimmed V and J ends, which lost 0 bases and 5 bases, there was a span of 11 bases. CDR3 length equals 15 residues. The DNA of the CDR3 is TGCGCCAGCAGCCAAGACCCGGGGGCGTATCAGCCCCAGCATTTT. It encodes CASSQDPGAYQPQHF.